This T cell receptor beta chain derives from a study of a mutant IDH1 vaccine in newly diagnosed glioma. Overall study: Patients received vaccination from 4-6 weeks after radiotherapy alone, or with temozolomide cycles. Antecedent treatment encompassed radiotherapy, temozolomide, or their combination; the majority received both.

Study-level findings and limits: Pseudoprogression appeared unlinked to shifts in leading peripheral T cell clonotypes.

Time point here: week 23, last vaccination. With topical imiquimod, each dose of the vaccine consisted of 300 ug of mutant IDH1 20-mer peptide. In every donor, the tumor was a new WHO grade 3 or 4 IDH1-mutant, ATRX-lost astrocytoma. A word on this clone: Antigen unknown.

Profiled with immunoSEQ multiplex PCR; TCRdb holds only in-frame clones, not every one. The table records around 41,000 clones, under 80% of them present only once. CDR3 length: 13 residues. The V and J ends lost 5 bases and 3 bases respectively, with 9 bases between them. Germline V gene data show CDR1 as SGHVS and CDR2 as FQNEAQ. The receptor comes from a woman aged 40 to 50 with glioma. Some clones in this sample may be carry-over from other donors' samples. Sequencing was performed on PBMCs, taken from a glioma patient whose treatment included an IDH1 peptide vaccine. The rearrangement uses TRBV7-8 and TRBJ2-3, with a possible D match to TRBD1 (6 bases). The CDR3 protein is CASSQQGTDTQYF. Here the CDR3 DNA reads TGTGCCAGCAGCCAACAGGGAACAGATACGCAGTATTTT.